The present T cell receptor (beta chain) was sequenced within a study of blood T cell repertoires in COVID-19. The CDR3 totals 16 residues. After removal of 4 bases from V and 5 bases from J, the junction contained 6 bases not matched to a gene. Germline CDR1 is SGHNT and CDR2 is YYREEE (reference sequence). Turning to this clone: The sample carries other DNA sequences with the same CDR3.

This table comes from immunoSEQ multiplex PCR, and its TCRdb copy is limited to in-frame clones, with some not included. The table has 490,000 or so clones, 88% seen once; the top ten hold approximately 8.3%. Material for sequencing was PBMCs or T cells enriched from blood (not recorded which). This TCR was recovered from a woman aged 55-75 years who had recovered from COVID-19. This chain connects TRBV5-4 to TRBJ2-2; 12 bases are a match to TRBD2. The CDR3 loop reads CASSPGLAGGTGELFF. CDR3 coding DNA: TGTGCCAGCAGCCCCGGCCTAGCGGGGGGGACCGGGGAGCTGTTTTTT. Filled out from reference TRBV5-4 and TRBJ2-2, the complete variable domain reads ETGVTQSPTHLIKTRGQQVTLRCSSQSGHNTVSWYQQALGQGPQFIFQYYREEENGRGNFPPRFSGLQFPNYSSELNVNALELDDSALYLCASSPGLAGGTGELFFGEGSRLTVL.